The clone carrying this TCR beta chain was detected only once. Its specificity is not known. The protocol was immunoSEQ multiplex PCR, while the TCRdb copy is restricted to in-frame clones and leaves out a portion. This table has roughly 120,000 clones, over 90% appearing once. Germline V gene lookup returns CDR1 SGHRS and CDR2 YFSETQ. The V gene lost 5 bases and the J gene lost 0 bases, with 14 bases spanning the gap. The length of the CDR3 is 15 residues. This sample was taken from a study of T cell responses to AZD1222 COVID-19 vaccine. Findings and limits, study-wide: Nearly half of spike-specific TCRs reportedly target unmutated variant regions. Repertoire sampling happened only post peak T cell response.

J is TRBJ2-5 and V is TRBV5-1; a weak D match, TRBD1 (5 bases). The TCR comes from an adult in good health. The source material was peripheral blood, sampled on day 0 of AZD1222 vaccination. The CDR3, as DNA: TGCGCCAGCAGGGTGACTGGGGCCCACCAAGAGACCCAGTACTTC. Protein: CASRVTGAHQETQYF.